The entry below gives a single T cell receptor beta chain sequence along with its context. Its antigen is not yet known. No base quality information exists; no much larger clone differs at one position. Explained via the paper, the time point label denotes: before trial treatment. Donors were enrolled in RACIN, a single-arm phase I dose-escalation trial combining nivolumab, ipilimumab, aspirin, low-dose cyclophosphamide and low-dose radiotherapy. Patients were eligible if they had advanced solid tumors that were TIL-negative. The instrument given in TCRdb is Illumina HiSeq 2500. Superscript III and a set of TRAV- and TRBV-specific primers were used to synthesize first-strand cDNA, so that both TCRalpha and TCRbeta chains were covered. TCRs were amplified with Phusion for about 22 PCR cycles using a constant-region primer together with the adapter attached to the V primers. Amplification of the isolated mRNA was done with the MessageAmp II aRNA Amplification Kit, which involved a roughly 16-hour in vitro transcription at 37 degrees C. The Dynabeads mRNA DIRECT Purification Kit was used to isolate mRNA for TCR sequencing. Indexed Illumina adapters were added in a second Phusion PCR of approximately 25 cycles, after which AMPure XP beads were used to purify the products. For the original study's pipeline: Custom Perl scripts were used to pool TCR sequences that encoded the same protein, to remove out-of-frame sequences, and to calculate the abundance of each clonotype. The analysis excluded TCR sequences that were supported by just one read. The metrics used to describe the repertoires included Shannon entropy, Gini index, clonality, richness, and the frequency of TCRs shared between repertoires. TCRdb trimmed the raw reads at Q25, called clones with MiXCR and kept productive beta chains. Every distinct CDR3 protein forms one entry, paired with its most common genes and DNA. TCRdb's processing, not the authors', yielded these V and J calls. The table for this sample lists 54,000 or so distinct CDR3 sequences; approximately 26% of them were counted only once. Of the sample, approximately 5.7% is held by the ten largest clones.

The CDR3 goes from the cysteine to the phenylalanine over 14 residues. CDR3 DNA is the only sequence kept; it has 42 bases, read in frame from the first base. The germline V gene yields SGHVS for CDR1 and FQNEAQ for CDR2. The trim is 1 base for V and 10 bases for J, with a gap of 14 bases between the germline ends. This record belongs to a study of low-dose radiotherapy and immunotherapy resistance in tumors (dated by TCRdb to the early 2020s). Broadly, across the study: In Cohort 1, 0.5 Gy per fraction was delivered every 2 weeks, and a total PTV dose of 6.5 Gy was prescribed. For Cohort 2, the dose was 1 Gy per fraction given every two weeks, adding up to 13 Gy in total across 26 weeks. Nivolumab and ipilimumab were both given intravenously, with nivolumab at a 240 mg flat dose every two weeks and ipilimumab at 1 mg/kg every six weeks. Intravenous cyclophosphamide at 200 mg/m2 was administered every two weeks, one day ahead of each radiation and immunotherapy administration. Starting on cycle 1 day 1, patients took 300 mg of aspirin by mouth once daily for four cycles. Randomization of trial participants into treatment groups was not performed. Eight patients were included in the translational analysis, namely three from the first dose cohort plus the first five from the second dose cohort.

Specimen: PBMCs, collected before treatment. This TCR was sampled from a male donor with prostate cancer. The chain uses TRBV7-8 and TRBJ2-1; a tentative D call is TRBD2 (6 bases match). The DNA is TGTGCCAGCAGCTTAGGCGGCGGGGCACGGGAGCAGTTCTTC. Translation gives CASSLGGGAREQFF.